Below, 2 T cell receptor beta chains from the same sample are listed, as sequenced in a study of graft-versus-host responses after intestinal transplantation. The method was immunoSEQ multiplex PCR; TCRdb's version includes in-frame clones alone and lacks a portion of them. Of tens of thousands of clones in the sample, about nine tenths were seen once. Their antigen targets remain unknown. Sequenced material: unstimulated CD4+ T cells sorted from spleen or lymph node cells, taken before intestinal transplant. Receptor source: a human donor who received an intestinal transplant.

The chain has TRBV14 and TRBJ1-5; no firm D call. CDR1 SGHDN and CDR2 FVKESK come from the germline V gene. V shed 2 bases and J shed 3 bases, with 5 bases lying between them. The CDR3 is made up of 13 amino acids. The CDR3 loop is CASSQRINQPQHF. The CDR3 region has the DNA TGTGCCAGCAGCCAACGGATCAATCAGCCCCAGCATTTT.

This sequence joins TRBV7-3 and TRBJ2-3; D is perhaps TRBD1 (6 bases). Germline V CDR1 and CDR2: SGHTA, FQGTGA. CDR3 length: 17 residues. V lost 4 bases to trimming and J lost 1 base, with 18 bases between them. The CDR3 bases are TGTGCCAGCAGCTGGGTTCAGGGGACCTGCGGCACAGATACGCAGTATTTT. Translated, it gives CASSWVQGTCGTDTQYF.